This TCR beta chain was identified in a study of blood T cell repertoires in COVID-19. Study-wide background: In each case, the material was cDNA or gDNA derived from T cells, B-cell-depleted T cells, or PBMCs.

Study processing details: By means of reference gene primer amplification, nucleated cell counts were estimated. TCRdb's table, derived via immunoSEQ multiplex PCR, lists solely in-frame clones and lacks some. V and J calls plus clone size are reproduced from that table; the DNA served to infer D and trimming. The sample has 90,000 to 150,000 clones; 86% are singletons. Sequenced input: peripheral blood. The TCR originated in a man between 65 and 85 years old who had recovered from COVID-19.

The CDR3 loop reads CASSLGGGGETQYF. The CDR3 DNA reads as TGTGCCAGCAGCTTAGGCGGGGGCGGTGAGACCCAGTACTTC. This chain links TRBV7-6 with TRBJ2-5; weak D call: TRBD2 (7 bases). Trimming shortened V by 1 base and J by 5 bases, and 11 bases separated the two germline ends. Germline-derived CDR1 and CDR2 are SGHVS and FNYEAQ. The CDR3 sequence is 14 residues long. The complete variable domain, with remaining parts taken from reference TRBV7-6 and TRBJ2-5, reads GAGVSQSPRYKVTKRGQDVALRCDPISGHVSLYWYRQALGQGPEFLTYFNYEAQQDKSGLPNDRFSAERPEGSISTLTIQRTEQRDSAMYRCASSLGGGGETQYFGPGTRLLVL.